This T cell receptor beta chain was documented in a study of T-cell memory formation after mild COVID-19. Study-level results: A balance of CD4 and CD8 characterized clones contracting day 15 to 85, whereas later expanders leaned CD4+. The pre-infection memory compartment contained some responding clones, suggesting cross-reactive memory joined. Of the contracting clones, CD4+ ones lay mainly in CM and EM, and CD8+ ones in EMRA.

This clonotype was counted ten times or more. Its antigen is as yet unknown. This CDR3 is 15 amino acids long. V lost 6 bases, J lost 2 bases, and 14 bases lay in between. Germline V gene data show CDR1 as LNHNV and CDR2 as YYDKDF (reference sequence). TCRdb reprocessed the 5' RACE reads via MiXCR and lists one record per CDR3 protein. This table has hundreds of thousands of distinct CDR3 sequences, less than 20% appearing once. The rearrangement uses TRBV15 and TRBJ1-5; a possible D gene is TRBD1 (5 bases). Sequencing used PBMCs or a T cell subset sorted from them (not recorded which). The TCR comes from a man younger than 35 who had mild COVID-19 (a few samples of this study predate the infection). Cell type and time point are not known. The CDR3 DNA sequence: TGTGCCACCAGAGCTTCGGGGACGGGCAATCAGCCCCAGCATTTT. This gives the protein CATRASGTGNQPQHF.